This T cell receptor beta chain came from a study of T cells in Graves' hyperthyroidism and ophthalmopathy. Ten or more counts support this clonotype. Its specificity is unknown. Hyperthyroidism of Graves' type that showed no ophthalmopathy progression within 18 months was stable. Lactation, pregnancy, other autoimmune disease or uncontrolled infection excluded patients. TCR beta CDR3 regions were amplified from RNA transcripts. TCR CDR3 regions were first amplified by RT-PCR with HTBI primers. MiXCR, applied by TCRdb to the multiplex PCR reads, yields one record per CDR3 protein. The repertoire includes roughly 740,000 distinct CDR3 sequences, approximately 16% of them detected once, and approximately 8% sits in the top ten. Whole-study results and caveats: From stable hyperthyroidism, ophthalmopathy was separated by a 13 V-J model.

What was sequenced was blood. This TCR was recovered from a man younger than 35 with Graves' hyperthyroidism.

The CDR3 loop reads CASSLLLSGGVNEQFF. The CDR3 DNA sequence: TGTGCCAGCAGTTTATTGCTTAGCGGTGGGGTCAATGAGCAGTTCTTC. This chain uses TRBV28 with TRBJ2-1, with D possibly TRBD2 on 6 matching bases. This CDR3 comprises 16 residues. V lost 1 base and J 6 bases, leaving 16 bases between the germline ends. The germline gives CDR1 MDHEN, CDR2 SYDVKM.